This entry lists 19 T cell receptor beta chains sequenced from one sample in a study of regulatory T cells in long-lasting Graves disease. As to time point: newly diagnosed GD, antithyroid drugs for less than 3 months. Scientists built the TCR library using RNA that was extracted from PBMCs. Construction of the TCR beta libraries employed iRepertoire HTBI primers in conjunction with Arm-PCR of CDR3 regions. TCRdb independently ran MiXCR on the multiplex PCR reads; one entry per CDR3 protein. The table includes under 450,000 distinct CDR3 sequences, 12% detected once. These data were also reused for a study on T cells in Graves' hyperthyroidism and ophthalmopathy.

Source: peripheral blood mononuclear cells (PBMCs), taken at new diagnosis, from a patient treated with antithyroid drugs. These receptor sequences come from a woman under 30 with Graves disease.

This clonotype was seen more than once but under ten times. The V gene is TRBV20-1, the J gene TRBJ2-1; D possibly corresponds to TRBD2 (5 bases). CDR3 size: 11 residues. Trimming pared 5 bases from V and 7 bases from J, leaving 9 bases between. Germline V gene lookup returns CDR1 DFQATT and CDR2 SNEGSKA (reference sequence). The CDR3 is CSADRGNEQFF. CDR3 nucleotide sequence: TGCAGTGCTGACCGGGGAAATGAGCAGTTCTTC.

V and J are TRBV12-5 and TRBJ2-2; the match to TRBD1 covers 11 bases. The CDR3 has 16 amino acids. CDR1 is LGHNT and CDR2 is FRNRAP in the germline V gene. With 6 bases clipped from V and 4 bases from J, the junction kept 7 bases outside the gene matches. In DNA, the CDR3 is TGTGCTAGTGGATTGAGGACAGGGGGCCTCACCGGGGAGCTGTTTTTT. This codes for CASGLRTGGLTGELFF.

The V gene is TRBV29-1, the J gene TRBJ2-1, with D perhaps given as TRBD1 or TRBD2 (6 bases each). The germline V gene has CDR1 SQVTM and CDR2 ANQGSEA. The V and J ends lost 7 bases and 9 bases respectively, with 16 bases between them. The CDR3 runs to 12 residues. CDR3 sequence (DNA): TGCAGCGCCCATCAGGGGAGGAGTGAGCAGTTCTTC. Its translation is CSAHQGRSEQFF.

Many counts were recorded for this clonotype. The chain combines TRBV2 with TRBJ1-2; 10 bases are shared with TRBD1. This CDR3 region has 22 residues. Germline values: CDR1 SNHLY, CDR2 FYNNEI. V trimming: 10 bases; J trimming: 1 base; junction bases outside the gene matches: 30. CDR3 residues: CATQQVPQPEPGQGTINYGYTF. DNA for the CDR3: TGTGCCACCCAGCAGGTACCCCAACCGGAGCCGGGACAGGGGACAATTAACTATGGCTACACCTTC.

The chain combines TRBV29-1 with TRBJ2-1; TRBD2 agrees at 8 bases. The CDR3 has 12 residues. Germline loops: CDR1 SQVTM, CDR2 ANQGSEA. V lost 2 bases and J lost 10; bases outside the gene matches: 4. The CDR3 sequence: CSVELAGLEQFF. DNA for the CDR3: TGCAGCGTTGAACTAGCGGGTCTCGAGCAGTTCTTC.

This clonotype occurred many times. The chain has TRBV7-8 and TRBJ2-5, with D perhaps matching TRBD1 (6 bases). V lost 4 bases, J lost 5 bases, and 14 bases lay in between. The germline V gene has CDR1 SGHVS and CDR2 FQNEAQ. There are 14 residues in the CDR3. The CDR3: CASSSDSLGETQYF. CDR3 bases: TGTGCCAGCAGCTCGGACAGTCTAGGGGAGACCCAGTACTTC. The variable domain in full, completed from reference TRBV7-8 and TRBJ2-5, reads GAGVSQSPRYKVAKRGQDVALRCDPISGHVSLFWYQQALGQGPEFLTYFQNEAQLDKSGLPSDRFFAERPEGSVSTLKIQRTQQEDSAVYLCASSSDSLGETQYFGPGTRLLVL.

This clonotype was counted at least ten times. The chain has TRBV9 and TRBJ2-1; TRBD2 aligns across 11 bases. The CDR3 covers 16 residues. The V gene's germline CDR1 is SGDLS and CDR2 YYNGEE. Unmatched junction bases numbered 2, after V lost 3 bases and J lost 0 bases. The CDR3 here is CASSGGTSGSYNEQFF. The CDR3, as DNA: TGTGCCAGCAGCGGAGGGACTAGCGGCTCCTACAATGAGCAGTTCTTC. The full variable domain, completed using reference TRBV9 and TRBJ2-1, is DSGVTQTPKHLITATGQRVTLRCSPRSGDLSVYWYQQSLDQGLQFLIQYYNGEERAKGNILERFSAQQFPDLHSELNLSSLELGDSALYFCASSGGTSGSYNEQFFGPGTRLTVL.

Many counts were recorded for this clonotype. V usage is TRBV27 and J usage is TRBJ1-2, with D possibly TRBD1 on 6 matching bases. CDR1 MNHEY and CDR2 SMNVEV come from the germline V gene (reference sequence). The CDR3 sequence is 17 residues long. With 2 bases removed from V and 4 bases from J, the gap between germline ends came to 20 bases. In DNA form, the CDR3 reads TGTGCCAGCAGTTTACGAGGCTGGGAGAGGGGGAGCTATGGCTACACCTTC. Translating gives CASSLRGWERGSYGYTF.

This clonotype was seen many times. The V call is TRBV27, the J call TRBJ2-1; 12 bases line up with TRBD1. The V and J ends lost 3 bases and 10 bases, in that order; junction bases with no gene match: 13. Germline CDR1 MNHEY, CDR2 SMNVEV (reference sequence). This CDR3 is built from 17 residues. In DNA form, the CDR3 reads TGTGCCAGCAGTTTCCTATCGGGACAGGGGGCTCGAGGGGAGCAGTTCTTC. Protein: CASSFLSGQGARGEQFF.

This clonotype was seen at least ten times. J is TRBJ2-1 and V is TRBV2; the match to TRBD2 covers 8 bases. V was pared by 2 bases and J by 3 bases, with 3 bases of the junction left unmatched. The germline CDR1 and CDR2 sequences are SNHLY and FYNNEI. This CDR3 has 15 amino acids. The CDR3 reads CASSEKAGGYNEQFF. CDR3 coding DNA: TGTGCCAGCAGTGAAAAGGCGGGAGGCTACAATGAGCAGTTCTTC.

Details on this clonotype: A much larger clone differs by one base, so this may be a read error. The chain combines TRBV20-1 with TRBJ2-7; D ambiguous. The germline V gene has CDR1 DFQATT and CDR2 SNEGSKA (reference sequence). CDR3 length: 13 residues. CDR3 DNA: TGCAGTGCTACCCGGCAGAACTCCTGCGAGCAGTACTTC. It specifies CSATRQNSCEQYF.

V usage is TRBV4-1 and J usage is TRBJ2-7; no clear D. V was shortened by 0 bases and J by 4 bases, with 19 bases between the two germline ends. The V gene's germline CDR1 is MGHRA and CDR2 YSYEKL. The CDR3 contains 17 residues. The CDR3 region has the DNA TGCGCCAGCAGCCAAGATATTTATTGGCGGAAACTTTACGAGCAGTACTTC. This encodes CASSQDIYWRKLYEQYF.

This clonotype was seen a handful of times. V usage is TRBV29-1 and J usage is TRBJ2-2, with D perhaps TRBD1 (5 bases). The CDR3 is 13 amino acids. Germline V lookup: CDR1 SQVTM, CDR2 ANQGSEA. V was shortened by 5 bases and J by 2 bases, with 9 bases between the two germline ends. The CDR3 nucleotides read TGCAGCGTTATGACAGAAAACACCGGGGAGCTGTTTTTT. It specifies CSVMTENTGELFF.

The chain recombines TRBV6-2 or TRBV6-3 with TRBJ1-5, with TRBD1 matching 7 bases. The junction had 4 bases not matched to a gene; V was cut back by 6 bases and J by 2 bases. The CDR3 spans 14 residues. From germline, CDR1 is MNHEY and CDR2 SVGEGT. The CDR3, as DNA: TGTGCCAGCAGCCGGGACAGAGGCAATCAGCCCCAGCATTTT. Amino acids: CASSRDRGNQPQHF.

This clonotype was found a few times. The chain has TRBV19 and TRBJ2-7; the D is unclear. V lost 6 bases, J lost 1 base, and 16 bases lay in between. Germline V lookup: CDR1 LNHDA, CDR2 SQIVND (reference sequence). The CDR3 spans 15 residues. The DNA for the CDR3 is TGTGCCAGTAGCCCCGAGGATAGGGCTTCCTACGAGCAGTACTTC. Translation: CASSPEDRASYEQYF.

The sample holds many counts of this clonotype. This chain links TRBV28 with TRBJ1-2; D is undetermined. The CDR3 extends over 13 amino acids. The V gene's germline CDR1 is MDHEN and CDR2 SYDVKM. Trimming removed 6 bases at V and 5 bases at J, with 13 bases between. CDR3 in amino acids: CASRPGWQYGYTF. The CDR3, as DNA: TGTGCCAGCAGGCCCGGGTGGCAATATGGCTACACCTTC.

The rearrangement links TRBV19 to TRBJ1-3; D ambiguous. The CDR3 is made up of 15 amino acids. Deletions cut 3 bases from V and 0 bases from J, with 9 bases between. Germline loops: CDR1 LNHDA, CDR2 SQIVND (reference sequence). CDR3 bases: TGTGCCAGTAGTATTCACAGAGCCTCTGGAAACACCATATATTTT. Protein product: CASSIHRASGNTIYF.

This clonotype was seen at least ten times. The CDR3 region has the DNA TGCAGTGCAGAAGCCTGGGGAGCGGGGCGTCCTATGGATACGCAGTATTTT. It specifies CSAEAWGAGRPMDTQYF. The V gene is TRBV20-1, the J gene TRBJ2-3; TRBD2 matches at 7 bases. The CDR3 is 17 amino acids. Germline trimming cut 6 bases from V and 6 bases from J; bases unmatched to any gene: 21. CDR1 and CDR2 (germline): DFQATT, SNEGSKA (reference sequence).

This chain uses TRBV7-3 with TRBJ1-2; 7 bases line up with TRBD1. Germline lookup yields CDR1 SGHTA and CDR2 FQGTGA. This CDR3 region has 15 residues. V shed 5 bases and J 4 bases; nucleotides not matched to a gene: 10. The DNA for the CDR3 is TGTGCCAGCAGCGCTCAGGGGGTAGCCTCCTATGGCTACACCTTC. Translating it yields CASSAQGVASYGYTF.